Below, 20 T cell receptor beta chains from the same sample are listed, as sequenced in a study of T cells in Graves' hyperthyroidism and ophthalmopathy. RNA transcripts were the template for amplifying TCR beta CDR3 regions. An initial round of RT-PCR targeting the TCR CDR3 relied on the HTBI primer set. From the multiplex PCR reads, TCRdb called clonotypes with MiXCR, one entry per CDR3 protein. The table has around 620,000 distinct CDR3 sequences, around 15% seen once. The sequenced material came from blood. The receptors were sampled from a woman in her twenties or thirties with Graves' hyperthyroidism.

This CDR3 is CASSQTSTGELFF. The CDR3 DNA reads as TGTGCCAGCAGCCAGACTAGTACCGGGGAGCTGTTTTTT. The chain links TRBV7-2 to TRBJ2-2; TRBD2 is a possible D gene (6 bases). The CDR3 is made up of 13 amino acids. Germline V gene lookup returns CDR1 SGHTA and CDR2 FQGNSA. V gave up 5 bases and J gave up 5 bases, with 9 bases separating them.

The rearrangement uses TRBV12-3 or TRBV12-4 and TRBJ2-5, with 11 nucleotides matching TRBD2. The CDR3 spans 16 residues. V was clipped by 5 bases and J by 2 bases; unmatched bases: 7. Here the CDR3 DNA reads TGTGCCAGCAGTACCGGACTAGCGGGTGGTCAAGAGACCCAGTACTTC. Translated: CASSTGLAGGQETQYF.

This clonotype was detected many times. The V call is TRBV30, the J call TRBJ1-5; D is undetermined. Germline CDR1 is GTSNPN and CDR2 is SVGIG (reference sequence). The CDR3 is made up of 15 amino acids. Trimming took 2 bases from V and 3 from J, leaving 14 bases between them. The CDR3 loop reads CAWSRRLEFNQPQHF. The CDR3 DNA reads TGTGCCTGGAGTCGTAGACTGGAATTCAATCAGCCCCAGCATTTT.

This clonotype was seen ten or more times. The genes are TRBV28 and TRBJ2-1, with 8 nucleotides matching TRBD2. Looked up from germline, CDR1 is MDHEN and CDR2 is SYDVKM. J lost 0 bases, V lost 4 bases, and 8 bases had no gene match. The CDR3 contains 17 residues. In DNA, the CDR3 is TGTGCCAGCAGTTCCCCACTAGCGGTAAACTCCTACAATGAGCAGTTCTTC. Its translation: CASSSPLAVNSYNEQFF.

This clonotype was detected many times. The rearrangement joins TRBV9 to TRBJ2-5; either TRBD1 or TRBD2 may fit D (5 bases each). The CDR3 is 15 residues long. Trimming took 3 bases from V and 0 from J, leaving 12 bases between them. CDR1 SGDLS and CDR2 YYNGEE come from the germline V gene. The CDR3 reads CASSEGESYQETQYF. The CDR3 DNA follows: TGTGCCAGCAGCGAAGGGGAGTCTTACCAAGAGACCCAGTACTTC.

This clonotype was seen only a few times. This chain connects TRBV4-3 to TRBJ1-2; D is uncertain. V shed 4 bases and J shed 4 bases, with 13 bases lying between them. The CDR3 runs to 14 residues. From germline, CDR1 is LGHNA and CDR2 YSLEER. CDR3 bases: TGCGCCAGCAGCCGATCCCAGGTCCTCTATGGCTACACCTTC. Translating gives CASSRSQVLYGYTF.

For the CDR3, the DNA is TGTGCCACCAGTCCTGACCCCGACAGAACGAACACTGAAGCTTTCTTT. It is translated as CATSPDPDRTNTEAFF. The chain combines TRBV15 with TRBJ1-1, with a possible D match to TRBD1 (5 bases). Looked up from germline, CDR1 is LNHNV and CDR2 is YYDKDF (reference sequence). V was cut by 6 bases and J by 1 base, with 18 bases left in between. The CDR3 spans 16 residues. Variable domain in full (rest from reference TRBV15 and TRBJ1-1): DAMVIQNPRYQVTQFGKPVTLSCSQTLNHNVMYWYQQKSSQAPKLLFHYYDKDFNNEADTPDNFQSRRPNTSFCFLDIRSPGLGDTAMYLCATSPDPDRTNTEAFFGQGTRLTVV.

This clonotype has a handful of counts. The chain joins TRBV12-5 to TRBJ2-2, with D unclear. V lost 0 bases, J lost 8 bases, and 7 bases lay in between. CDR3 size: 13 residues. CDR1 is LGHNT and CDR2 is FRNRAP in the germline V gene. The CDR3 nucleotides are TGTGCTAGTGGTTTGGTTCCCGGGGGGGAGCTGTTTTTT. It codes for CASGLVPGGELFF.

V gene TRBV5-5 combines with J gene TRBJ2-7; no clear D. V was shortened by 2 bases and J by 0 bases, with 12 bases between the two germline ends. This CDR3 is 15 amino acids long. The germline V gene has CDR1 SGHKS and CDR2 YYEKEE (reference sequence). CDR3 bases: TGTGCCAGCAGCTTAGAGTCGGGCATCTCCTACGAGCAGTACTTC. Protein: CASSLESGISYEQYF.

This clonotype was counted many times. The chain links TRBV6-1 to TRBJ2-7; 8 bases are a match to TRBD1. The CDR3 has 14 residues. Germline V gives CDR1 MNHNS, CDR2 SASEGT. J was trimmed by 7 bases and V by 6 bases; bases with no gene match: 11. CDR3 protein: CASRRLTGAPEQYF. The CDR3 DNA follows: TGTGCCAGCAGGCGACTGACAGGGGCGCCAGAGCAGTACTTC.

This clonotype came up many times. The genes are TRBV2 and TRBJ1-5; D gene unclear. Looked up from germline, CDR1 is SNHLY and CDR2 is FYNNEI. The CDR3 consists of 13 residues. V was cut by 6 bases and J by 0 bases, with 6 bases left in between. In DNA form, the CDR3 reads TGTGCCAGCAGGGCCCTTAGCAATCAGCCCCAGCATTTT. Protein sequence: CASRALSNQPQHF. The variable domain in full, with the rest retrieved from reference TRBV2 and TRBJ1-5, is EPEVTQTPSHQVTQMGQEVILRCVPISNHLYFYWYRQILGQKVEFLVSFYNNEISEKSEIFDDQFSVERPDGSNFTLKIRSTKLEDSAMYFCASRALSNQPQHFGDGTRLSIL.

Details on this clonotype: An end of the junction differs from the germline gene, which may be a read error. This chain links TRBV6-1 with TRBJ2-7, with D possibly being TRBD1 or TRBD2 (5 bases each). Germline CDR1 reads MNHNS; CDR2 reads SASEGT. There are 17 residues in the CDR3. CDR3 amino acids: CASSEGLTAQGAYGQYF. CDR3 sequence (DNA): TGTGCCAGCAGTGAAGGACTGACTGCGCAGGGAGCCTACGGGCAGTACTTC.

This clonotype was observed at least ten times. The chain uses TRBV29-1 and TRBJ2-7; TRBD1 matches at 7 bases. With 4 bases clipped from V and 5 bases from J, the junction kept 2 bases outside the gene matches. Germline assignment: CDR1 SQVTM and CDR2 ANQGSEA. The length of the CDR3 is 11 residues. The CDR3: CSVGGGDEQYF. CDR3 coding DNA: TGCAGCGTTGGAGGGGGCGACGAGCAGTACTTC.

This clonotype was seen many times. The chain combines TRBV28 with TRBJ2-1, with 16 bases that match TRBD2. V lost 5 bases to trimming and J lost 7 bases; unmatched junction nucleotides: 11. The CDR3 runs 18 residues. The germline CDR1 and CDR2 sequences are MDHEN and SYDVKM. The CDR3 DNA reads as TGTGCCAGCAGTCCCGGGACTAGCGGGAGGGTGGGTGGAAATGAGCAGTTCTTC. This translates into CASSPGTSGRVGGNEQFF.

The chain is built from TRBV12-3 or TRBV12-4 and TRBJ2-1, with D perhaps matching TRBD2 (6 bases). CDR3 length equals 14 residues. V was shortened by 5 bases and J by 8 bases, with 16 bases between the two germline ends. CDR3 protein: CASSRTVGGYEQFF. The CDR3 DNA reads TGTGCCAGCAGTCGGACGGTGGGAGGATATGAGCAGTTCTTC.

The V call is TRBV11-2, the J call TRBJ2-6; D is undetermined. This CDR3 contains 15 residues. V lost 1 base and J 2 bases, leaving 6 bases between the germline ends. Germline V lookup: CDR1 SGHAT, CDR2 FQNNGV. The CDR3 DNA reads TGTGCCAGCAGCTTAGTCAGGACTGGGGCCAACGTCCTGACTTTC. Amino acid sequence: CASSLVRTGANVLTF.

This clonotype was seen a handful of times. The chain links TRBV7-2 to TRBJ1-5; D unresolved. CDR1 is SGHTA and CDR2 is FQGNSA in the germline V gene. This CDR3 is 16 amino acids long. Deletions cut 5 bases from V and 0 bases from J, with 14 bases between. The CDR3 coding sequence is TGTGCCAGCAGCGTCGCCCCAGGTTATAGCAATCAGCCCCAGCATTTT. It translates to CASSVAPGYSNQPQHF.

V and J are TRBV6-1 and TRBJ2-3, with D perhaps TRBD2 (6 bases). V shed 7 bases and J shed 2 bases, with 13 bases lying between them. This CDR3 region has 14 residues. Germline CDR1 is MNHNS and CDR2 is SASEGT. The DNA of the CDR3 is TGTGCCAGCATGAATGGGGGGACCACAGATACGCAGTATTTT. Amino acids: CASMNGGTTDTQYF.

The rearrangement joins TRBV28 to TRBJ2-1, with D perhaps assigned TRBD1 or TRBD2 (7 bases each). Per the germline V gene, CDR1 is MDHEN and CDR2 is SYDVKM. The CDR3 has 13 residues. V was clipped by 7 bases and J by 14 bases, with 21 bases between them. CDR3 DNA: TGTGCCAGCAATCCAGGGGGGGCTAGCGAGGAGTTCTTC. This gives the protein CASNPGGASEEFF.

The rearrangement uses TRBV12-5 and TRBJ2-7; a weak D match, TRBD1 (6 bases). V was cut by 2 bases and J by 5 bases, with 10 bases left in between. CDR1 LGHNT and CDR2 FRNRAP come from the germline V gene. The CDR3 runs to 13 residues. CDR3: CASGLTQGNEQYF. For the CDR3, the DNA is TGTGCTAGTGGTTTGACACAGGGCAACGAGCAGTACTTC.